These 22 T cell receptor beta chains came from one sample sequenced in a study of blood T cell repertoires in COVID-19. Here immunoSEQ multiplex PCR was the method, and the copy in TCRdb shows in-frame clones only, minus some. There are more than 110,000 clones in the sample; around 82% occur only once, and more than 5% lies in the top ten. The specimen was PBMCs or T cells enriched from blood (not recorded which). The receptors come from a woman aged 50 to 65 who had recovered from COVID-19.

V gene TRBV10-3 combines with J gene TRBJ1-2; tentative D call: TRBD1 (5 bases). Germline CDR1 ENHRY, CDR2 SYGVKD. CDR3 length: 15 residues. V lost 4 bases and J lost 5, with 17 bases in between. CDR3 residues: CAISVQGQEGYGYTF. DNA of the CDR3: TGTGCCATCAGTGTTCAGGGTCAGGAGGGTTATGGCTACACCTTC.

The chain has TRBV5-4 and TRBJ2-7, with 7 bases lining up with TRBD1. The V gene end was trimmed by 4 bases and the J gene end by 6 bases; junction bases not matched to a gene: 4. Looked up from germline, CDR1 is SGHNT and CDR2 is YYREEE (reference sequence). This CDR3 spans 12 amino acids. The CDR3 DNA sequence: TGTGCCAGCAGCCCCGACAGGGCCGAGCAGTACTTC. Its translation is CASSPDRAEQYF.

CDR3 DNA: TGTGCCAGCAGCTTCGGGACTAGCGGGGTTACGCAGTATTTT. Its protein is CASSFGTSGVTQYF. The V call is TRBV11-3, the J call TRBJ2-3, with 13 bases identical to TRBD2. Unmatched junction bases numbered 2, after V lost 3 bases and J lost 8 bases. The germline V gene has CDR1 SGHNT and CDR2 YENEEA. This CDR3 comprises 14 residues.

The chain employs TRBV2 and TRBJ2-1, with TRBD2 matching 11 bases. There are 15 residues in the CDR3. The trim removed 3 bases at V and 8 bases at J, leaving 6 bases unmatched. The germline V gene has CDR1 SNHLY and CDR2 FYNNEI. The CDR3, as DNA: TGTGCCAGCAGTGACGATAGCGGGGGGGTCGATGAGCAGTTCTTC. Translation gives CASSDDSGGVDEQFF.

The chain's CDR3 is CASSFQERTEAFF. In DNA, the CDR3 is TGTGCCAGCAGCTTTCAGGAACGCACTGAAGCTTTCTTT. This chain connects TRBV11-2 to TRBJ1-1; D ambiguous. This CDR3 is built from 13 residues. Germline V gene sequence: CDR1 SGHAT, CDR2 FQNNGV. V was clipped by 3 bases and J by 4 bases, with 9 bases between them.

This clone came up once. V usage is TRBV5-1 and J usage is TRBJ2-1; D ambiguous. Trimming took off 2 bases at V and 6 bases at J, with 6 bases between the two ends. CDR1 is SGHRS and CDR2 is YFSETQ in the germline V gene. The CDR3 is made up of 12 amino acids. CDR3 loop: CASSFRVNEQFF. The DNA of the CDR3 is TGCGCCAGCAGCTTTCGGGTCAATGAGCAGTTCTTC.

The chain links TRBV7-8 to TRBJ1-2, with D perhaps TRBD1 (5 bases). Germline CDR1 reads SGHVS; CDR2 reads FQNEAQ. The V end lost 4 bases, the J end lost 4 bases, and 10 bases lay between the germline ends. The CDR3 totals 13 residues. The CDR3 here is CASSSLDSYGYTF. The DNA for the CDR3 is TGTGCCAGCAGCTCCCTTGACAGCTATGGCTACACCTTC.

The chain employs TRBV7-2 and TRBJ1-3, with D unresolved. V was shortened by 5 bases and J by 0 bases, with 14 bases between the two germline ends. Germline assignment: CDR1 SGHTA and CDR2 FQGNSA. The CDR3 runs to 16 residues. CDR3 loop: CASSNLVRDSGNTIYF. In DNA form, the CDR3 reads TGTGCCAGCAGCAATCTAGTGAGGGACTCTGGAAACACCATATATTTT.

This rearrangement joins TRBV14 to TRBJ1-1; perhaps TRBD1 as D (6 bases). With 10 bases removed from V and 0 bases from J, the gap between germline ends came to 12 bases. Germline loops: CDR1 SGHDN, CDR2 FVKESK. CDR3 length equals 13 residues. The CDR3 reads CATQGHLNTEAFF. The DNA for the CDR3 is TGTGCCACACAGGGACACCTGAACACTGAAGCTTTCTTT. Using reference TRBV14 and TRBJ1-1 for the parts outside the CDR3, the full variable domain is EAGVTQFPSHSVIEKGQTVTLRCDPISGHDNLYWYRRVMGKEIKFLLHFVKESKQDESGMPNNRFLAERTGGTYSTLKVQPAELEDSGVYFCATQGHLNTEAFFGQGTRLTVV.

The chain links TRBV15 to TRBJ1-1; D is unresolved. Germline lookup yields CDR1 LNHNV and CDR2 YYDKDF (reference sequence). The ends were cut back, 3 bases at V and 2 bases at J, with 4 bases in the middle. The CDR3 sequence is 12 residues long. For the CDR3, the DNA is TGTGCCACCAGCAGCCATAACACTGAAGCTTTCTTT. Encoded protein: CATSSHNTEAFF.

The chain couples TRBV10-2 to TRBJ2-2; 9 positions match TRBD2. J lost 5 bases, V lost 6 bases, and 7 bases had no gene match. The CDR3 has 15 amino acids. Germline V gene data show CDR1 as WSHSY and CDR2 as SAAADI. The CDR3 loop is CASRYSGGGTGELFF. The DNA for the CDR3 is TGCGCCAGCAGGTATAGCGGGGGAGGAACCGGGGAGCTGTTTTTT.

This chain joins TRBV2 and TRBJ1-1, with 8 bases identical to TRBD1. The CDR3 has 13 amino acids. CDR1 and CDR2 (germline): SNHLY, FYNNEI. The V segment lost 5 bases and the J segment 6 bases; nucleotides outside the gene matches: 5. The CDR3 is CASSNYRGAEAFF. CDR3 nucleotide sequence: TGTGCCAGCAGTAACTACAGGGGGGCTGAAGCTTTCTTT.

V and J are TRBV9 and TRBJ2-3; D call uncertain. CDR3 length: 15 residues. Deletions cut 0 bases from V and 2 bases from J, with 10 bases between. CDR1 and CDR2 from the germline V gene are SGDLS and YYNGEE. The CDR3, as DNA: TGTGCCAGCAGCGTAGTTCCAGGAAACACAGATACGCAGTATTTT. This gives the protein CASSVVPGNTDTQYF.

This clone was recorded a few times. The chain carries TRBV5-8 and TRBJ2-7, with 8 bases fitting TRBD2. CDR3 length: 18 amino acids. Per germline, CDR1 SGHTS and CDR2 YDEGEE. V gave up 4 bases and J gave up 4 bases; unmatched junction bases: 19. CDR3 sequence (DNA): TGTGCCAGCAGCCGCCAAGCGGGGGACGTCGGAGGCCGGTACGAGCAGTACTTC. Translated, it gives CASSRQAGDVGGRYEQYF.

The chain employs TRBV7-2 and TRBJ1-6; 8 bases fit TRBD1. The V and J ends lost 5 bases and 7 bases, in that order; junction bases with no gene match: 4. CDR3 length: 14 amino acids. Germline values: CDR1 SGHTA, CDR2 FQGNSA. The CDR3: CASSVDRGNSPLHF. CDR3 bases: TGTGCCAGCAGCGTAGACAGGGGAAATTCACCCCTCCACTTT.

The CDR3 sequence: CASSSILRSPMAGANVLTF. The CDR3 DNA is TGTGCCAGCAGCTCCATTCTCAGGTCGCCGATGGCCGGGGCCAACGTCCTGACTTTC. This chain uses TRBV11-2 with TRBJ2-6; D remains ambiguous. Looked up from germline, CDR1 is SGHAT and CDR2 is FQNNGV. The CDR3 sequence is 19 residues long. The V end lost 4 bases, the J end lost 4 bases, and 23 bases lay between the germline ends.

This chain connects TRBV9 to TRBJ2-7, with TRBD2 matching over 13 bases. The J segment lost 3 bases and the V segment lost 0 bases, leaving 3 bases of the junction unmatched. The germline gives CDR1 SGDLS, CDR2 YYNGEE. The length of the CDR3 is 16 residues. The chain's CDR3 is CASSVGTSGGYYEQYF. The CDR3 region has the DNA TGTGCCAGCAGCGTAGGGACTAGCGGGGGCTACTACGAGCAGTACTTC.

The J gene is TRBJ2-5, the V gene TRBV7-2, with D perhaps matching TRBD2 (7 bases). There are 14 residues in the CDR3. Germline CDR1 SGHTA, CDR2 FQGNSA. V lost 3 bases to trimming and J lost 4 bases, with 12 bases between them. The CDR3 reads CASSLEGGSETQYF. In DNA, the CDR3 is TGTGCCAGCAGCTTGGAGGGGGGGTCAGAGACCCAGTACTTC.

The genes are TRBV24-1 and TRBJ2-2; the match to TRBD2 covers 13 bases. The germline CDR1 and CDR2 sequences are KGHDR and SFDVKD. V trimming: 9 bases; J trimming: 5 bases; junction bases outside the gene matches: 8. CDR3 length equals 16 residues. The CDR3 reads CATAGLAGFGTGELFF. CDR3 coding DNA: TGTGCCACCGCGGGACTAGCGGGGTTCGGGACCGGGGAGCTGTTTTTT.

V and J are TRBV29-1 and TRBJ1-2, with D perhaps TRBD1 (5 bases). The CDR3 length is 11 residues. Germline CDR1 and CDR2: SQVTM and ANQGSEA. The CDR3 sequence: CNTLGDAGYTF. CDR3 nucleotides: TGCAACACCTTAGGGGATGCTGGCTACACCTTC.

This clone has a handful of counts. The chain has TRBV28 and TRBJ1-5; weak D call: TRBD1 (6 bases). Germline CDR1 and CDR2: MDHEN and SYDVKM. The CDR3 runs to 13 residues. The ends were cut back, 6 bases at V and 4 bases at J, with 10 bases in the middle. CDR3 sequence: CASRQGSNQPQHF. Here the CDR3 DNA reads TGTGCCAGCAGACAGGGATCGAATCAGCCCCAGCATTTT.

The chain carries TRBV29-1 and TRBJ2-4; a weak D match, TRBD1 (5 bases). CDR1 is SQVTM and CDR2 is ANQGSEA in the germline V gene. The CDR3 sequence is 14 residues long. Trimming removed 6 bases at V and 3 bases at J, with 15 bases between. CDR3 coding DNA: TGCAGCGTGGCAAATCAGGGTGGCAAAAACATTCAGTACTTC. Its translation is CSVANQGGKNIQYF.